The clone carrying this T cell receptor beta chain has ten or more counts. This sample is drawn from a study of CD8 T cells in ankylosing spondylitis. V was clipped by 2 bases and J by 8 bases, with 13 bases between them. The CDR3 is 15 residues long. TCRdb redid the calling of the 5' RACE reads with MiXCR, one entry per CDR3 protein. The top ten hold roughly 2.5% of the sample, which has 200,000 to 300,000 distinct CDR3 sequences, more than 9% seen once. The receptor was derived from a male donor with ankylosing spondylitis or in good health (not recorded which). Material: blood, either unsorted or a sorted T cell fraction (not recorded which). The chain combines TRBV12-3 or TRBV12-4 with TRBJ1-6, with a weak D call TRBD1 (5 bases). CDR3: CASSLLSQGYSPLHF. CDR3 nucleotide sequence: TGTGCCAGCAGTTTACTCTCGCAGGGTTATTCACCCCTCCACTTT.